This is a list of T cell receptor beta chains from one sample in a study of blood T cell repertoires in COVID-19. TCRdb keeps only in-frame clones here, not all; method: immunoSEQ multiplex PCR. The table includes 220,000 or so clones, about 81% detected once. Sequenced sample: peripheral blood. These receptors were obtained from a woman of 80 years or more with COVID-19, enrolled during active disease. The CDR3 runs from the conserved cysteine through the conserved F or W. The D gene is left open where the match is weak. A clone size is listed for some rows: how often the clone was seen (once, few, many), or a class if it is expanded.

size: -
V: TRBV4-1
J: TRBJ2-2
D: -
CDR3: CASSQVSPSQTGELFF
DNA: TGCGCCAGCAGCCAAGTGTCGCCTTCTCAGACCGGGGAGCTGTTTTTT

size: -
V: TRBV21-1
J: TRBJ1-2
D: -
CDR3: CASTTTGQGANYGYTF
DNA: TGTGCCAGCACCACAACAGGACAGGGGGCGAACTATGGCTACACCTTC

size: -
V: TRBV18
J: TRBJ2-4
D: -
CDR3: CASSRQEGAKNIQYF
DNA: TGTGCCAGCTCTCGTCAGGAGGGAGCCAAAAACATTCAGTACTTC

size: -
V: TRBV3-1/TRBV3-2
J: TRBJ1-3
D: -
CDR3: CASSQRVSSGNTIYF
DNA: TGTGCCAGCAGCCAAAGAGTTAGCTCTGGAAACACCATATATTTT

size: once
V: TRBV19
J: TRBJ1-2
D: -
CDR3: CASSTRTGVDGYTF
DNA: TGTGCCAGTAGTACACGGACGGGGGTAGATGGCTACACCTTC

size: -
V: TRBV5-1
J: TRBJ2-1
D: TRBD1
CDR3: CASSDEGAVYNEQFF
DNA: TGCGCCAGCAGCGATGAGGGGGCCGTATACAATGAGCAGTTCTTC

size: -
V: TRBV6-1
J: TRBJ1-5
D: -
CDR3: CASSLSEGLGPQHF
DNA: TGTGCCAGCAGTTTAAGTGAGGGTTTGGGGCCCCAGCATTTT

size: -
V: TRBV18
J: TRBJ1-2
D: TRBD1
CDR3: CASSRDRPYGYTF
DNA: TGTGCCAGCTCGAGGGACAGGCCCTATGGCTACACCTTC

size: -
V: TRBV6-1
J: TRBJ2-5
D: TRBD2
CDR3: CASSERRKRGVQETQYF
DNA: TGTGCCAGCAGTGAAAGGAGGAAACGGGGGGTCCAAGAGACCCAGTACTTC

size: -
V: TRBV18
J: TRBJ2-7
D: -
CDR3: CASSANGATYEQYF
DNA: TGTGCCAGCTCTGCCAACGGTGCCACCTACGAGCAGTACTTC

size: few
V: TRBV19
J: TRBJ1-3
D: -
CDR3: CASSDYQGNTIYF
DNA: TGTGCCAGTAGCGACTATCAAGGAAACACCATATATTTT

size: -
V: TRBV7-8
J: TRBJ1-6
D: -
CDR3: CASSLEAGLYSPLHF
DNA: TGTGCCAGCAGCTTAGAGGCAGGGTTGTATTCACCCCTCCACTTT

size: -
V: TRBV7-8
J: TRBJ2-3
D: -
CDR3: CASSLRVDTQYF
DNA: TGTGCCAGCAGCCTCAGGGTAGATACGCAGTATTTT

size: -
V: TRBV7-6
J: TRBJ2-7
D: TRBD2
CDR3: CASSLVIASGGYEQYF
DNA: TGTGCCAGCAGCTTAGTGATCGCTAGCGGGGGATACGAGCAGTACTTC

size: -
V: TRBV3-1/TRBV3-2
J: TRBJ2-1
D: -
CDR3: CASRSHGNNEQFF
DNA: TGTGCCAGCAGGTCACACGGGAACAATGAGCAGTTCTTC

size: -
V: TRBV13
J: TRBJ1-1
D: -
CDR3: CASSPRGSMGTEAFF
DNA: TGTGCCAGCAGCCCTCGAGGGAGCATGGGCACTGAAGCTTTCTTT

size: -
V: TRBV6-5
J: TRBJ1-3
D: -
CDR3: CASSTGFENTIYF
DNA: TGTGCCAGCAGTACAGGGTTCGAAAACACCATATATTTT

size: -
V: TRBV3-1/TRBV3-2
J: TRBJ2-7
D: -
CDR3: CASSQGTGPEVF
DNA: TGTGCCAGCAGCCAGGGTACAGGGCCTGAAGTCTTC

size: -
V: TRBV18
J: TRBJ2-2
D: -
CDR3: CASSWTENTGELFF
DNA: TGTGCCAGCTCATGGACAGAGAACACCGGGGAGCTGTTTTTT

size: -
V: TRBV5-8
J: TRBJ1-5
D: -
CDR3: CASSLRSGILVQPQHF
DNA: TGTGCCAGCAGCTTGAGGTCAGGGATTCTCGTTCAGCCCCAGCATTTT

size: -
V: TRBV28
J: TRBJ1-4
D: -
CDR3: CASSATGGDEKLFF
DNA: TGTGCCAGCAGTGCCACGGGGGGGGACGAAAAACTGTTTTTT

size: -
V: TRBV7-3
J: TRBJ2-7
D: TRBD1
CDR3: CASSVSGGYEQYF
DNA: TGTGCCAGCAGCGTATCAGGGGGCTACGAGCAGTACTTC

size: -
V: TRBV15
J: TRBJ1-5
D: -
CDR3: CATSSPYQPQHF
DNA: TGTGCCACCAGCAGCCCATATCAGCCCCAGCATTTT

size: -
V: TRBV28
J: TRBJ1-5
D: -
CDR3: CASSFYSNQPQHF
DNA: TGTGCCAGCAGTTTTTATAGCAATCAGCCCCAGCATTTT

size: -
V: TRBV19
J: TRBJ1-1
D: -
CDR3: CASAAQAQNTEAFF
DNA: TGTGCCAGTGCAGCACAGGCGCAGAACACTGAAGCTTTCTTT

size: few
V: TRBV12-5
J: TRBJ2-5
D: TRBD1
CDR3: CASGEGQSSRVGTQYF
DNA: TGTGCTAGTGGTGAGGGACAGTCCAGTCGGGTAGGGACCCAGTACTTC

size: -
V: TRBV18
J: TRBJ2-3
D: TRBD1
CDR3: CASSPGQVTDTQYF
DNA: TGTGCCAGCTCACCCGGACAGGTGACAGATACGCAGTATTTT

size: -
V: TRBV6-5
J: TRBJ1-2
D: -
CDR3: CASSYSRYYGYTF
DNA: TGTGCCAGCAGTTACTCGCGGTACTATGGCTACACCTTC

size: -
V: TRBV28
J: TRBJ2-7
D: -
CDR3: CASSAQEVGAAEQYF
DNA: TGTGCCAGCAGTGCACAAGAGGTAGGAGCGGCGGAGCAGTACTTC

size: -
V: TRBV3-1/TRBV3-2
J: TRBJ2-3
D: -
CDR3: CASSDGSHTQYF
DNA: TGTGCCAGCAGCGACGGGTCGCATACGCAGTATTTT

size: once
V: TRBV28
J: TRBJ1-2
D: -
CDR3: CATNPGTNYGYTF
DNA: TGTGCCACCAATCCCGGGACTAACTATGGCTACACCTTC

size: -
V: TRBV3-1/TRBV3-2
J: TRBJ2-1
D: -
CDR3: CASSFDLLFSYNEQFF
DNA: TGTGCCAGCAGTTTCGACTTACTCTTTTCCTACAATGAGCAGTTCTTC

size: -
V: TRBV30
J: TRBJ1-4
D: -
CDR3: CAWNVHGQNNEKLFF
DNA: TGTGCCTGGAACGTCCACGGACAGAATAATGAAAAACTGTTTTTT

size: -
V: TRBV27
J: TRBJ1-5
D: TRBD1
CDR3: CASSVSGTGSQPQHF
DNA: TGTGCCAGCAGTGTATCCGGGACAGGGTCACAGCCCCAGCATTTT

size: once
V: TRBV6-2/TRBV6-3
J: TRBJ1-5
D: TRBD1
CDR3: CASSPGTVGAQPQHF
DNA: TGTGCCAGCAGTCCCGGGACAGTAGGGGCTCAGCCCCAGCATTTT

size: once
V: TRBV5-5
J: TRBJ2-5
D: -
CDR3: CASSLWPGETQYF
DNA: TGTGCCAGCAGCTTGTGGCCAGGGGAGACCCAGTACTTC

size: -
V: TRBV5-1
J: TRBJ2-5
D: TRBD1
CDR3: CASSPYPERQGRGETQYF
DNA: TGCGCCAGCAGCCCGTACCCCGAACGACAGGGGAGAGGAGAGACCCAGTACTTC